The 6 T cell receptor beta chains below all came from one sample that was sequenced in a study of cytomegalovirus exposure and HLA in healthy donors. Primers included in the PCR were 60 Vbeta and 13 Jbeta primers. Produced via immunoSEQ multiplex PCR; TCRdb's table is partial and in-frame only. Among some 180,000 clones listed, 78% were seen once. Sequencing was carried out using PBMCs. All receptors come from a female donor in good health and CMV-seronegative.

V gene TRBV15 combines with J gene TRBJ2-2; 8 bases match TRBD1. Germline CDR1 is LNHNV and CDR2 is YYDKDF (reference sequence). Unmatched junction bases numbered 1, after V lost 3 bases and J lost 1 base. The CDR3 runs 15 residues. The CDR3 coding sequence is TGTGCCACCAGCAGCGGGACAGGGAACACCGGGGAGCTGTTTTTT. Protein product: CATSSGTGNTGELFF.

This chain uses TRBV27 with TRBJ2-4; 8 bases line up with TRBD1. J was trimmed by 5 bases and V by 6 bases; bases with no gene match: 3. CDR1 and CDR2 (germline): MNHEY, SMNVEV (reference sequence). This CDR3 is 13 amino acids long. The CDR3 loop is CASRTGGQNIQYF. The CDR3 DNA sequence: TGTGCCAGCAGAACAGGGGGACAAAACATTCAGTACTTC.

The rearrangement links TRBV29-1 to TRBJ1-2, with a possible D match to TRBD1 (5 bases). CDR1 and CDR2 from the germline V gene are SQVTM and ANQGSEA. This CDR3 is 13 amino acids long. V was clipped by 8 bases and J by 4 bases, with 17 bases between them. The CDR3 bases are TGCAGCTCCTGGGGCGGTAGCGGCTATGGCTACACCTTC. Translation gives CSSWGGSGYGYTF. Based on the CDR3 plus reference TRBV29-1 and TRBJ1-2, the full variable domain is SAVISQKPSRDICQRGTSLTIQCQVDSQVTMMFWYRQQPGQSLTLIATANQGSEATYESGFVIDKFPISRPNLTFSTLTVSNMSPEDSSIYLCSSWGGSGYGYTFGSGTRLTVV.

The chain uses TRBV7-9 and TRBJ2-5, with TRBD1 as a possible D gene (6 bases). From germline, CDR1 is SEHNR and CDR2 FQNEAQ (reference sequence). V was shortened by 5 bases and J by 2 bases, with 9 bases between the two germline ends. The CDR3 covers 13 residues. The CDR3 bases are TGTGCCAGCAGCACAGGGATACAAGAGACCCAGTACTTC. This translates into CASSTGIQETQYF.

The chain uses TRBV18 and TRBJ1-5, with D possibly being TRBD1 (5 bases). V dropped 4 bases and J dropped 0 bases, with 19 bases sitting between them. The CDR3 has 18 residues. The V gene's germline CDR1 is KGHSH and CDR2 LQKENI. The CDR3, as DNA: TGTGCCAGCTCACGGACGATTCTGACAGATAGTAGCAATCAGCCCCAGCATTTT. It translates to CASSRTILTDSSNQPQHF.

The chain couples TRBV29-1 to TRBJ1-1, with D possibly being TRBD1 (6 bases). Trimming took off 5 bases at V and 0 bases at J, with 10 bases between the two ends. Germline V gives CDR1 SQVTM, CDR2 ANQGSEA. The CDR3 has 13 amino acids. The CDR3 DNA follows: TGCAGCGTTCGCAGGGGACTGAACACTGAAGCTTTCTTT. Its protein is CSVRRGLNTEAFF.